The 20 T cell receptor beta chains below come from one sample, sequenced in a study of cytomegalovirus exposure and HLA in healthy donors. With 60 Vbeta and 13 Jbeta primers, the PCR was carried out. Clones were read by immunoSEQ multiplex PCR, and TCRdb kept only the in-frame ones, dropping some. The data hold 130,000 to 150,000 clones, with roughly 80% observed a single time. Input material: PBMCs. The source of these receptors is a woman aged 50 to 60 in good health and CMV-seropositive.

This chain connects TRBV19 to TRBJ1-5; tentative D call: TRBD1 (5 bases). Trimming took 3 bases from V and 6 from J, leaving 9 bases between them. The CDR3 is made up of 13 amino acids. CDR1 LNHDA and CDR2 SQIVND come from the germline V gene (reference sequence). DNA of the CDR3: TGTGCCAGTAGTATTCAGGGTGCTCAGCCCCAGCATTTT. The encoded protein is CASSIQGAQPQHF.

The chain joins TRBV7-9 to TRBJ1-4; TRBD1 matches 8 bases. Looked up from germline, CDR1 is SEHNR and CDR2 is FQNEAQ (reference sequence). The CDR3 has 15 amino acids. Trimming took 5 bases from V and 5 from J; bases not matched to a gene: 7. The CDR3 sequence is CASSIRDRRNEKLFF. In DNA form, the CDR3 reads TGTGCCAGCAGCATCCGGGACAGGAGGAATGAAAAACTGTTTTTT.

The V call is TRBV5-1, the J call TRBJ1-1; D remains ambiguous. Between the trimmed V and J ends, which lost 6 bases and 1 base, there was a span of 10 bases. Germline V gives CDR1 SGHRS, CDR2 YFSETQ. The CDR3 consists of 13 residues. This CDR3 reads CASTTHSNTEAFF. The CDR3 nucleotides read TGCGCCAGCACAACTCATTCGAACACTGAAGCTTTCTTT. Combining the CDR3 with reference TRBV5-1 and TRBJ1-1 gives the whole variable domain KAGVTQTPRYLIKTRGQQVTLSCSPISGHRSVSWYQQTPGQGLQFLFEYFSETQRNKGNFPGRFSGRQFSNSRSEMNVSTLELGDSALYLCASTTHSNTEAFFGQGTRLTVV.

This clone occurred once. The chain joins TRBV7-2 to TRBJ2-2, with D perhaps matching TRBD2 (6 bases). This CDR3 is 13 amino acids long. V lost 6 bases and J lost 6, with 11 bases in between. In germline, CDR1 is SGHTA, CDR2 FQGNSA. DNA of the CDR3: TGTGCCAGCAGGGCTCCGGGGGCCGGGGAGCTGTTTTTT. It translates to CASRAPGAGELFF.

This clone was seen a single time. The V and J genes are TRBV27 and TRBJ1-2; the match to TRBD1 covers 9 bases. CDR1 is MNHEY and CDR2 is SMNVEV in the germline V gene (reference sequence). Unmatched junction bases numbered 17, after V lost 6 bases and J lost 3 bases. This CDR3 has 18 residues. CDR3 sequence reads: CASSLVPGQGALYYGYTF. For the CDR3, the DNA is TGTGCCAGCAGCCTTGTCCCGGGACAGGGCGCACTCTACTATGGCTACACCTTC.

This clone was counted a few times. The rearrangement uses TRBV9 and TRBJ2-2, with D possibly being TRBD2 (7 bases). V lost 6 bases, J lost 1 base, and 13 bases lay in between. The CDR3 runs to 15 residues. The germline V gene has CDR1 SGDLS and CDR2 YYNGEE. CDR3 DNA sequence: TGTGCCAGCACCGAGGGGGGGGTGAACACCGGGGAGCTGTTTTTT. This encodes CASTEGGVNTGELFF. Full variable domain (outside the CDR3, taken from reference TRBV9 and TRBJ2-2): DSGVTQTPKHLITATGQRVTLRCSPRSGDLSVYWYQQSLDQGLQFLIQYYNGEERAKGNILERFSAQQFPDLHSELNLSSLELGDSALYFCASTEGGVNTGELFFGEGSRLTVL.

The gene calls are TRBV20-1 and TRBJ2-3; the D is unclear. The CDR3 loop spans 11 amino acids. Trimming left V 3 bases short and J 7 bases short, with 8 bases between. Looked up from germline, CDR1 is DFQATT and CDR2 is SNEGSKA (reference sequence). CDR3 loop: CSASIANTQYF. Written as DNA, the CDR3 is TGCAGTGCTAGTATAGCAAATACGCAGTATTTT.

DNA for the CDR3: TGTGCCAGCAGCTTATGGAACGGGGACGTCCTGACTTTC. Translating it yields CASSLWNGDVLTF. The chain recombines TRBV5-6 with TRBJ2-6; perhaps TRBD2 as D (5 bases). Trimming removed 2 bases from V and 11 bases from J, with 11 bases in between. The CDR3 is 13 residues long. CDR1 is SGHDT and CDR2 is YYEEEE in the germline V gene.

This clone has just a few counts. This chain uses TRBV11-1 with TRBJ1-2, with 7 bases aligning to TRBD1. The CDR3 is 18 residues long. Germline CDR1 SGHAT, CDR2 FQDESV (reference sequence). The V gene end was trimmed by 4 bases and the J gene end by 2 bases; junction bases not matched to a gene: 16. CDR3 protein: CASSSGQWDSGGNYGYTF. CDR3 bases: TGTGCCAGCAGCTCCGGCCAGTGGGACAGCGGGGGAAACTATGGCTACACCTTC.

V is TRBV7-3 and J is TRBJ2-2; perhaps TRBD2 as D (5 bases). V lost 4 bases and J lost 6, with 18 bases in between. CDR1 is SGHTA, CDR2 FQGTGA, per germline. CDR3 size: 16 residues. The CDR3 sequence is CASSYTRAVSAGELFF. The CDR3 region has the DNA TGTGCCAGCAGCTACACTAGGGCAGTCTCCGCCGGGGAGCTGTTTTTT.

The CDR3 DNA reads as TGTGCCAGCAGTGGCAGACCTGGCAGGGCTCCAGGAAACACCATATATTTT. This encodes CASSGRPGRAPGNTIYF. The chain carries TRBV6-1 and TRBJ1-3; weak D call: TRBD1 (5 bases). CDR1 and CDR2 from the germline V gene are MNHNS and SASEGT. Trimming stripped 4 bases from V and 4 bases from J, with 20 bases between. The CDR3 is made up of 17 amino acids.

There are a few counts of this clone. The rearrangement joins TRBV15 to TRBJ1-5; tentatively, D is TRBD1 (5 bases). The CDR3 loop spans 16 amino acids. V lost 5 bases, J lost 3 bases, and 17 bases lay in between. Germline V gene sequence: CDR1 LNHNV, CDR2 YYDKDF (reference sequence). CDR3 in amino acids: CATSPRGGMANQPQHF. The CDR3 DNA sequence: TGTGCCACCAGCCCGCGGGGGGGTATGGCCAATCAGCCCCAGCATTTT.

The CDR3 nucleotides are TGTGCCAGCAGCTTCTTACAGGGTGATAATTCACCCCTCCACTTT. Its translation: CASSFLQGDNSPLHF. V gene TRBV5-6 combines with J gene TRBJ1-6; D is possibly TRBD1 (6 bases). The CDR3 is 15 amino acids. The germline V gene encodes CDR1 SGHDT and CDR2 YYEEEE. V was trimmed by 2 bases and J by 5 bases, leaving 11 bases between them.

This rearrangement joins TRBV9 to TRBJ2-5, with D maybe TRBD1 (5 bases). Germline CDR1 and CDR2: SGDLS and YYNGEE. The V and J ends lost 0 bases and 2 bases respectively, with 8 bases between them. The CDR3 consists of 14 residues. The CDR3: CASSVDQGQETQYF. CDR3 nucleotides: TGTGCCAGCAGCGTAGATCAGGGTCAAGAGACCCAGTACTTC. The complete variable domain, with remaining parts taken from reference TRBV9 and TRBJ2-5, reads DSGVTQTPKHLITATGQRVTLRCSPRSGDLSVYWYQQSLDQGLQFLIQYYNGEERAKGNILERFSAQQFPDLHSELNLSSLELGDSALYFCASSVDQGQETQYFGPGTRLLVL.

This clone appeared a few times. V and J are TRBV7-9 and TRBJ2-7; a possible D gene is TRBD2 (5 bases). Trimming took off 5 bases at V and 0 bases at J, with 14 bases between the two ends. Per germline, CDR1 SEHNR and CDR2 FQNEAQ (reference sequence). CDR3 size: 15 residues. This CDR3 is CASSTGSSSSYEQYF. Here the CDR3 DNA reads TGTGCCAGCAGCACGGGGTCCTCTAGCTCCTACGAGCAGTACTTC. Supplemented by reference TRBV7-9 and TRBJ2-7, the full variable domain reads DTGVSQNPRHKITKRGQNVTFRCDPISEHNRLYWYRQTLGQGPEFLTYFQNEAQLEKSRLLSDRFSAERPKGSFSTLEIQRTEQGDSAMYLCASSTGSSSSYEQYFGPGTRLTVT.

The rearrangement joins TRBV5-4 to TRBJ2-5; D is perhaps TRBD2 (6 bases). This CDR3 comprises 15 residues. The germline V gene encodes CDR1 SGHNT and CDR2 YYREEE (reference sequence). Trimming shortened V by 4 bases and J by 5 bases, and 18 bases separated the two germline ends. The CDR3 DNA sequence: TGTGCCAGCAGCCACGCCGGGGGAAGGCAGGAGACCCAGTACTTC. This codes for CASSHAGGRQETQYF.

The V call is TRBV28, the J call TRBJ1-2, with D maybe TRBD1 (5 bases). This CDR3 is built from 13 residues. Germline lookup yields CDR1 MDHEN and CDR2 SYDVKM. V was shortened by 2 bases and J by 3 bases, with 7 bases between the two germline ends. The CDR3 reads CASSLPRDYGYTF. The CDR3 region has the DNA TGTGCCAGCAGTTTACCCAGGGACTATGGCTACACCTTC.

This clone was seen a few times. The chain links TRBV28 to TRBJ1-2; 8 bases align to TRBD1. Looked up from germline, CDR1 is MDHEN and CDR2 is SYDVKM. This CDR3 contains 13 residues. Trimming at V came to 5 bases and at J to 8 bases, leaving 7 bases not matched to a gene. This CDR3 reads CASSRQGTGGYTF. CDR3 sequence (DNA): TGTGCCAGCAGTCGACAGGGGACGGGGGGCTACACCTTC.

The rearrangement links TRBV7-6 to TRBJ2-1, with TRBD2 as a possible D gene (5 bases). With 0 bases removed from V and 3 bases from J, the gap between germline ends came to 15 bases. CDR3 size: 17 residues. Looked up from germline, CDR1 is SGHVS and CDR2 is FNYEAQ. The CDR3 nucleotides read TGTGCCAGCAGCTTAGCGGCGGGCCTTGGAGGCTACAATGAGCAGTTCTTC. Protein: CASSLAAGLGGYNEQFF.

This clone was found a few times. CDR3 nucleotide sequence: TGTGCCAGCAGTTTGGCAGGGGGCCTGGATGGCTACACCTTC. Its protein product is CASSLAGGLDGYTF. This rearrangement joins TRBV28 to TRBJ1-2, with 8 positions matching TRBD1. The CDR3 length is 14 residues. V was clipped by 3 bases and J by 6 bases; unmatched bases: 6. Germline loops: CDR1 MDHEN, CDR2 SYDVKM.